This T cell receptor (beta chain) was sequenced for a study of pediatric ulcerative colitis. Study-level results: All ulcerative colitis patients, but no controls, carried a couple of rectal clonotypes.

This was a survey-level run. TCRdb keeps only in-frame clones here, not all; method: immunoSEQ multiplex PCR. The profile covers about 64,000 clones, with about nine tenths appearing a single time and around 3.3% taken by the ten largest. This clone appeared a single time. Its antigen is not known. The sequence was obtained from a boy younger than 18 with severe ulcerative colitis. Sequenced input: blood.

The CDR3 region has the DNA TGTGCCAGCAGCTTTGGACTGATAACAGATACGCAGTATTTT. The encoded protein is CASSFGLITDTQYF. The J gene is TRBJ2-3, the V gene TRBV7-2; D perhaps matches TRBD2 (5 bases). The CDR3 covers 14 residues. V was cut by 3 bases and J by 3 bases, with 10 bases left in between. The germline V gene has CDR1 SGHTA and CDR2 FQGNSA.